A selection of T cell receptor beta chains follows, all from one sample in a study of T and B cells in COVID-19 patients. MiXCR, run by TCRdb on the multiplex PCR reads, gives a single entry per CDR3 protein. The sample holds more than 4,500 distinct CDR3 sequences, around 26% seen once. Sequencing was carried out using blood. Source of these receptors: a human donor with active COVID-19. The CDR3 runs from the conserved cysteine through the conserved F or W. D genes are given only for firm matches. Expanded clones are given a class, and other clones once, few, many or no size at all.

J gene	D gene	clone size	V gene	CDR3 DNA	CDR3 protein
TRBJ2-2	.	.	TRBV12-3/TRBV12-4	TGTGCCAGCAGCTTAGTGGGATCCTCGCTGTTTTTT	CASSLVGSSLFF
TRBJ1-1	TRBD1	few	TRBV6-5	TGTGCCAGCAGCGAAAAGGGGGCAGGGTTTGAAGCTTTCTTT	CASSEKGAGFEAFF
TRBJ2-1	.	few	TRBV20-1	TGCAGTGCTAGGGGAAGGGTATTCCCGAATGAGCAGTTCTTC	CSARGRVFPNEQFF
TRBJ2-2	.	.	TRBV7-2	TGTGCCAGCAGCTCACCTGGGGACACCGGGGAGCTGTTTTTT	CASSSPGDTGELFF
TRBJ2-7	.	medium-sized	TRBV19	TGTGCCAGTAGTAGCGGTCCCTCTTTCTCCTACGAGCAGTACTTC	CASSSGPSFSYEQYF
TRBJ2-2	TRBD1	.	TRBV20-1	TGCAGTGCCCCGGACAGGCGGAACACCGGGGAGCTGTTTTTT	CSAPDRRNTGELFF
TRBJ1-1	TRBD1	few	TRBV10-3	TGTGCCATCAGTGGTCGGACAGGGGGGGACACTGAAGCTTTCTTT	CAISGRTGGDTEAFF
TRBJ2-5	.	.	TRBV12-3/TRBV12-4	TGTGCCAGCAGCTTAACCCTACCCGAGACCCAGTACTTC	CASSLTLPETQYF
TRBJ2-3	TRBD2	medium-sized	TRBV12-3/TRBV12-4	TGTGCCAGCAGTTATGGCGGGGGGCGAGATACGCAGTATTTT	CASSYGGGRDTQYF
TRBJ2-3	.	medium-sized	TRBV18	TGTGCCAGCTCACCACGACCGAGGGATACGCAGTATTTT	CASSPRPRDTQYF
TRBJ2-7	.	medium-sized	TRBV6-5	TGTGCCAGCAGTTACTCCGACAACTCCTACGAGCAGTACTTC	CASSYSDNSYEQYF
TRBJ2-1	.	medium-sized	TRBV6-6	TGTGCCAGCAGTTACTCTCCAGGCGGGCGTGGCAATGAGCAGTTCTTC	CASSYSPGGRGNEQFF
TRBJ2-3	.	.	TRBV28	TGTGCCAGCAGTTGGGCATCCGAAAGGGATACGCAGTATTTT	CASSWASERDTQYF
TRBJ2-3	.	medium-sized	TRBV13	TGTGCCAGCCATACAGCCGATACGCAGTATTTT	CASHTADTQYF
TRBJ1-2	.	.	TRBV12-3/TRBV12-4	TGTGCCAGCAGTTTAGGGGGGGGGCGTAACTATGGCTACACCTTC	CASSLGGGRNYGYTF
TRBJ2-6	.	.	TRBV20-1	TGCAGTGCTAGAGACGGGGCTGGGGCCAACGTCCTGACTTTC	CSARDGAGANVLTF
TRBJ1-1	.	medium-sized	TRBV19	TGTGCCAGTAGTCTGGCCTCCTCCCCCACTGAAGCTTTCTTT	CASSLASSPTEAFF
TRBJ2-3	TRBD2	few	TRBV5-1	TGCGCCAGCAGCTTGGAACTAGCGGGAATTGCCGATACGCAGTATTTT	CASSLELAGIADTQYF
TRBJ1-3	.	medium-sized	TRBV19	TGTGCCAGTAGTATAGGTTTGCGGAGCTCTGGAAACACCATATATTTT	CASSIGLRSSGNTIYF
TRBJ1-3	.	few	TRBV7-2	TGTGCCAGCAGTCCCGCTTTACGGAGCTCTGGAAACACCATATATTTT	CASSPALRSSGNTIYF
TRBJ2-7	.	.	TRBV5-1	TGCGCCAGCAGCATCGACCGATTCTCCTACGAGCAGTACTTC	CASSIDRFSYEQYF
TRBJ1-1	.	few	TRBV6-5	TGTGCCAGCAGTTACTCGGGGAGGCTGAACACTGAAGCTTTCTTT	CASSYSGRLNTEAFF
TRBJ1-4	.	medium-sized	TRBV5-4	TGTGCCAGCAGCTTGGACAGGGCTGAAAAACTGTTTTTT	CASSLDRAEKLFF
TRBJ1-5	TRBD1	.	TRBV20-1	TGCAGTGCTAGTCGAGGGACAGGGGGCAATCAGCCCCAGCATTTT	CSASRGTGGNQPQHF
TRBJ2-7	.	.	TRBV7-6	TGTGCCAGCAGCTTATCCCCTAGCTCCTACGAGCAGTACTTC	CASSLSPSSYEQYF
TRBJ1-2	TRBD1	.	TRBV5-6	TGCGCCAGCAGCTCAGGGGGCCCGCCTGGGGGCTACACCTTC	CASSSGGPPGGYTF
TRBJ1-1	.	medium-sized	TRBV19	TGTGCCAGTACTACGGACAGAATGAACACTGAAGCTTTCTTT	CASTTDRMNTEAFF
TRBJ1-2	.	few	TRBV14	TGTGCCAGCAGCCAAGATCCGGGGTCCTATGGCTACACCTTC	CASSQDPGSYGYTF
TRBJ2-7	.	medium-sized	TRBV30	TGTGCCTGGAGTCGCCGCGGACGGGGGCGATATGAGCAGTACTTC	CAWSRRGRGRYEQYF
TRBJ1-5	.	medium-sized	TRBV19	TGTGCCAGTAGGTCGAAGACCGAGACAGGAATTGTCCGCAATCAGCCCCAGCATTTT	CASRSKTETGIVRNQPQHF
TRBJ2-5	.	few	TRBV20-1	TGCAGTGCTAGAAAAGAGGGGGGCAGCCAAGAGACCCAGTACTTC	CSARKEGGSQETQYF
TRBJ1-1	.	.	TRBV29-1	TGCAGCGTTTCTGCCTCTAGGAACACTGAAGCTTTCTTT	CSVSASRNTEAFF
TRBJ1-3	.	medium-sized	TRBV5-4	TGTGCCAGCAGCGCCGACGGTACTGGAAACACCATATATTTT	CASSADGTGNTIYF
TRBJ2-1	.	few	TRBV7-6	TGTGCCAGCAGCCCAGGGAGGGAGCAGTTCTTC	CASSPGREQFF
TRBJ1-1	.	.	TRBV12-3/TRBV12-4	TGTGCCAGCACCCTGGGGAGAGGCATGAACACTGAAGCTTTCTTT	CASTLGRGMNTEAFF
TRBJ2-3	TRBD2	medium-sized	TRBV5-1	TGCGCCAGCAGCCCCGGACTAGCGGGAGTGGGGAATACGCAGTATTTT	CASSPGLAGVGNTQYF
TRBJ2-7	TRBD1	.	TRBV19	TGTGCCAGTAGTGATCCGGGACAGGGGTCCTACGAGCAGTACTTC	CASSDPGQGSYEQYF
TRBJ2-7	.	few	TRBV10-3	TGTGCCATCAGTTTTGGGACTTCGTCCTACGAGCAGTACTTC	CAISFGTSSYEQYF
TRBJ1-1	TRBD1	.	TRBV20-1	TGCAGTGCGCCCGGGACAGGAGCCACTGAAGCTTTCTTT	CSAPGTGATEAFF
TRBJ2-2	.	.	TRBV20-1	TGCAGTGCTAGAGATCTTGGGGGGACGGCGAACACCGGGGAGCTGTTTTTT	CSARDLGGTANTGELFF
TRBJ2-1	.	medium-sized	TRBV6-1	TGTGCCACCGGTCCGACGATGGATGAGCAGTTCTTC	CATGPTMDEQFF
TRBJ1-6	TRBD1	few	TRBV11-2	TGTGCCAGCAGCAGATACCCGGGACAGGGCGGTAATTCACCCCTCCACTTT	CASSRYPGQGGNSPLHF
TRBJ1-5	.	medium-sized	TRBV19	TGTGCCAGTAGTGCCCAAAAGGAAGTCCAGCCCCAGCATTTT	CASSAQKEVQPQHF
TRBJ1-2	TRBD1	medium-sized	TRBV12-3/TRBV12-4	TGTGCCAGCACCCTAGGACAGGGCACTGGCTACACCTTC	CASTLGQGTGYTF
TRBJ1-1	.	few	TRBV5-5	TGTGCCAGCAGCTTGGATGGGGGTGGGACTGAAGCTTTCTTT	CASSLDGGGTEAFF
TRBJ1-5	.	.	TRBV7-9	TGTGCCAGCAGCTTAAGTCGTGGGGGCGGGCCCCAGCATTTT	CASSLSRGGGPQHF